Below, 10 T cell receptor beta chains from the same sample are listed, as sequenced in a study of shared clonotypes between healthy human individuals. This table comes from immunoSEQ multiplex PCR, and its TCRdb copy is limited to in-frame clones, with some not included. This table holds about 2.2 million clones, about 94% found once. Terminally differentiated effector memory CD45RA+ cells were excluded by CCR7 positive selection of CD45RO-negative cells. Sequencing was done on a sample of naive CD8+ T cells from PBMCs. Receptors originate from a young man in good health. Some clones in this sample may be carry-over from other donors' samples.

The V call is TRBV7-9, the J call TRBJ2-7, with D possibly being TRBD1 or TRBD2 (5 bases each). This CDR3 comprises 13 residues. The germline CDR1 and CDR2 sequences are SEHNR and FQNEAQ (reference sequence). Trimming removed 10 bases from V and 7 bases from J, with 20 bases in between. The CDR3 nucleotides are TGTGCCACCCGAGAGGGGCCGAGCAGTGAGCAGTACTTC. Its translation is CATREGPSSEQYF.

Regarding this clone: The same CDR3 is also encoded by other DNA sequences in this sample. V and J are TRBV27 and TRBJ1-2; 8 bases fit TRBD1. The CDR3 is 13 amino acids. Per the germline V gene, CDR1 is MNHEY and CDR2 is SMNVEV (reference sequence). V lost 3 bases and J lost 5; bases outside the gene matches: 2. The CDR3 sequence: CASSLTGVYGYTF. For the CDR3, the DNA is TGTGCCAGCAGTTTGACAGGGGTTTATGGCTACACCTTC.

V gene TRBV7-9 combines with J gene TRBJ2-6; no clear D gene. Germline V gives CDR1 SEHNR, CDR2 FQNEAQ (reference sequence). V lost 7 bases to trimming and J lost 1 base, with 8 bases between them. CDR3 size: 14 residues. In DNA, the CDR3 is TGTGCCAGCATAGGTAGATCTGGGGCCAACGTCCTGACTTTC. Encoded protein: CASIGRSGANVLTF. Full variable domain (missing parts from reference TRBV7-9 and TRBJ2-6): DTGVSQNPRHKITKRGQNVTFRCDPISEHNRLYWYRQTLGQGPEFLTYFQNEAQLEKSRLLSDRFSAERPKGSFSTLEIQRTEQGDSAMYLCASIGRSGANVLTFGAGSRLTVL.

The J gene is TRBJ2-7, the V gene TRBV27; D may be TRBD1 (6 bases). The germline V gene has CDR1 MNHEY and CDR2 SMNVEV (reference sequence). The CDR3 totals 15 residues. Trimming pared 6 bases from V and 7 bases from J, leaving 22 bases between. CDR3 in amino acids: CASSPRTALIGEQYF. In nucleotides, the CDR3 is TGTGCCAGCAGCCCCAGGACAGCCCTAATCGGTGAGCAGTACTTC.

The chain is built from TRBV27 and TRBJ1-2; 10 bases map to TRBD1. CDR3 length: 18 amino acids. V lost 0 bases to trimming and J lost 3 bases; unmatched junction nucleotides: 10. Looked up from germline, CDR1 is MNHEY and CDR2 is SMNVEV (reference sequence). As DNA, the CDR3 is TGTGCCAGCAGTTTATCCCACGACAGGGGGCGGAAGGACTATGGCTACACCTTC. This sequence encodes CASSLSHDRGRKDYGYTF.

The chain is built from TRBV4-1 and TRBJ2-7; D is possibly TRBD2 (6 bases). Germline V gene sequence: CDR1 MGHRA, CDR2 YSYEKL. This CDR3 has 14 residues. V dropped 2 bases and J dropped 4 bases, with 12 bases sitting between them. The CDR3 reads CASSQLGTSYEQYF. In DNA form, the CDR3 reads TGCGCCAGCAGCCAACTTGGGACTTCTTACGAGCAGTACTTC.

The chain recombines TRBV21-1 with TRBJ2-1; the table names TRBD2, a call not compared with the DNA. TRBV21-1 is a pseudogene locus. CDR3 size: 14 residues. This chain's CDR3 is CASSKGWGENEQFF. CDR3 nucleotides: TGTGCCAGCAGCAAAGGGTGGGGGGAAAATGAGCAGTTCTTC.

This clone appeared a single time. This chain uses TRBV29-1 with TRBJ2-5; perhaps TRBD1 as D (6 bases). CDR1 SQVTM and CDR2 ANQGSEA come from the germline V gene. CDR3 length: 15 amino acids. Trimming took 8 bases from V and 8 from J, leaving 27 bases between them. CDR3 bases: TGCAGCTTCCGCCCCCGGGACACCCCAATTCGCACCCAGTACTTC. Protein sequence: CSFRPRDTPIRTQYF. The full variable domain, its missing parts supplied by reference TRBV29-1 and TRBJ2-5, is SAVISQKPSRDICQRGTSLTIQCQVDSQVTMMFWYRQQPGQSLTLIATANQGSEATYESGFVIDKFPISRPNLTFSTLTVSNMSPEDSSIYLCSFRPRDTPIRTQYFGPGTRLLVL.

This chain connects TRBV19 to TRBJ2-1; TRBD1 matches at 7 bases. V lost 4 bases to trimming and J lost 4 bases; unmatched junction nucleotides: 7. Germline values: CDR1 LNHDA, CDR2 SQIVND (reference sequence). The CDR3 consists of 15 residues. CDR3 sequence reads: CASSTGTVGYNEQFF. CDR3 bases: TGTGCCAGTAGTACCGGGACAGTGGGGTACAATGAGCAGTTCTTC.

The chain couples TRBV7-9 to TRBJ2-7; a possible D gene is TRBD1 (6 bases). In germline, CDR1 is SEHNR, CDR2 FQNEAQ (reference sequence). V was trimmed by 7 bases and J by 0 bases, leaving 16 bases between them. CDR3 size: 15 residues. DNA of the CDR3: TGTGCCAGCATCGGCATGGGACAAGACTCCTACGAGCAGTACTTC. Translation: CASIGMGQDSYEQYF. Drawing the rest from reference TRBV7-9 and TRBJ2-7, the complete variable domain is DTGVSQNPRHKITKRGQNVTFRCDPISEHNRLYWYRQTLGQGPEFLTYFQNEAQLEKSRLLSDRFSAERPKGSFSTLEIQRTEQGDSAMYLCASIGMGQDSYEQYFGPGTRLTVT.